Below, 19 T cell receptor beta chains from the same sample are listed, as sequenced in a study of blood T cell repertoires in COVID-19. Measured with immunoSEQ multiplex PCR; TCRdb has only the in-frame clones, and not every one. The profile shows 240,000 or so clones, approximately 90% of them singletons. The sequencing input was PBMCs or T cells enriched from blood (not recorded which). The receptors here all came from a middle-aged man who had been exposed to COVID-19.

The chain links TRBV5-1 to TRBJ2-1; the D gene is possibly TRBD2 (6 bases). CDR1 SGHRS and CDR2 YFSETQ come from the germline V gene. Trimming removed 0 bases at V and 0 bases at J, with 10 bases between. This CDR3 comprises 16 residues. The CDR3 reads CASSLASVSSYNEQFF. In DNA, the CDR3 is TGCGCCAGCAGCTTGGCTAGCGTTAGCTCCTACAATGAGCAGTTCTTC.

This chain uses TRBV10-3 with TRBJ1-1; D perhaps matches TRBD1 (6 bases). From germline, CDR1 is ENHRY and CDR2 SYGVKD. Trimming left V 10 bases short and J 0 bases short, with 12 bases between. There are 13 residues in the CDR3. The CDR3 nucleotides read TGTGCCACCGGGGACACCATGAACACTGAAGCTTTCTTT. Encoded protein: CATGDTMNTEAFF.

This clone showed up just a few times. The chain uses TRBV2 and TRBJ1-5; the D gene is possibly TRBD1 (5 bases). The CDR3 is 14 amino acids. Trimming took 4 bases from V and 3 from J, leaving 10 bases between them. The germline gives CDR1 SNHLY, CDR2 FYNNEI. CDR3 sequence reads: CASSATATNQPQHF. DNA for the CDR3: TGTGCCAGCAGTGCGACAGCCACCAATCAGCCCCAGCATTTT.

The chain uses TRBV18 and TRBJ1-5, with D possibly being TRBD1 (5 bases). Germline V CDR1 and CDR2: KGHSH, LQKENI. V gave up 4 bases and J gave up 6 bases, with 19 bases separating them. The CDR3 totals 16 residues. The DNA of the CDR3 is TGTGCCAGCTCACAGAATACCTACAGGCTAGGTCAGCCCCAGCATTTT. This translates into CASSQNTYRLGQPQHF.

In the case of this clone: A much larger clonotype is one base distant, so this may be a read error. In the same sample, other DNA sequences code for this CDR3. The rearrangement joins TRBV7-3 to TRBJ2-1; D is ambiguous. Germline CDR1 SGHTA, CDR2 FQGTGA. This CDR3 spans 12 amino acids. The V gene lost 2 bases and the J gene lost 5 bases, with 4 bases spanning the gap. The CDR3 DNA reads TGTGCCAGCAGCTTACCAGACAATGAGCAGTTCTTC. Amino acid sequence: CASSLPDNEQFF.

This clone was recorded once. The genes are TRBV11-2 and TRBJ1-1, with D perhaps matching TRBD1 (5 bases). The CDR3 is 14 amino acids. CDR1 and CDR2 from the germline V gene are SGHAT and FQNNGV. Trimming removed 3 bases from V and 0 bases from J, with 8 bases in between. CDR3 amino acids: CASSLTRVNTEAFF. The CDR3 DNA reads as TGTGCCAGCAGCTTGACCAGGGTGAACACTGAAGCTTTCTTT.

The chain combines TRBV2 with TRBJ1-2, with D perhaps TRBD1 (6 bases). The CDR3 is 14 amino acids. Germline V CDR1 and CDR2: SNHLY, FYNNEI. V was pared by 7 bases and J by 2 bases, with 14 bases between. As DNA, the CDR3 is TGTGCCAGCATAAGTCAGGGGTCCAACTATGGCTACACCTTC. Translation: CASISQGSNYGYTF.

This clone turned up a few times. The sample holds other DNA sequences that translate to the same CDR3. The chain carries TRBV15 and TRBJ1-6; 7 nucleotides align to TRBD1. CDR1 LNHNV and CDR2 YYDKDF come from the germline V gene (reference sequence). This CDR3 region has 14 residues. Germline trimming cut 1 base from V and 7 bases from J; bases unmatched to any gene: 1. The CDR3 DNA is TGTGCCACCAGCAGAGTGACAGGGAATTCACCCCTCCACTTT. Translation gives CATSRVTGNSPLHF.

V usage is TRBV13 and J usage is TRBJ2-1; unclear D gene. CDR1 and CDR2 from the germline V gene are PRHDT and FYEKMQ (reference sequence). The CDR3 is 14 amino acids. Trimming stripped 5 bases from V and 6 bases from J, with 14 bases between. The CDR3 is CASSQVNQLNEQFF. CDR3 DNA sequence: TGTGCCAGCAGCCAGGTCAACCAACTCAATGAGCAGTTCTTC.

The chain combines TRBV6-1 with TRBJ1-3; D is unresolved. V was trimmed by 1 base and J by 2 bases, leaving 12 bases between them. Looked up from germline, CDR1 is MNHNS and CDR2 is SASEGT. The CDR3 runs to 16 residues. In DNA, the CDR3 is TGTGCCAGCAGTGAAGGAGGGCAGGTGACTGGAAACACCATATATTTT. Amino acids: CASSEGGQVTGNTIYF.

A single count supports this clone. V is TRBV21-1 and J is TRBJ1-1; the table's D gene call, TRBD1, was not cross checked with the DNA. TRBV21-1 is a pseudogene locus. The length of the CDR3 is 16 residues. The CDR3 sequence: CASTTRDRGKDTEAFF. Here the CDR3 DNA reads TGTGCCAGCACCACAAGGGACAGGGGAAAAGACACTGAAGCTTTCTTT.

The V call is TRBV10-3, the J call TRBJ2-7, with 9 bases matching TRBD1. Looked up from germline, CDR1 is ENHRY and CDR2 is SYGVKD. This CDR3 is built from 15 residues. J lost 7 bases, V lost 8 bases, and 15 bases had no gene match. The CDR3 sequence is CAISDGTGLSWEQYV. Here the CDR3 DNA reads TGTGCCATCTCCGACGGGACAGGGCTTTCGTGGGAGCAGTACGTC.

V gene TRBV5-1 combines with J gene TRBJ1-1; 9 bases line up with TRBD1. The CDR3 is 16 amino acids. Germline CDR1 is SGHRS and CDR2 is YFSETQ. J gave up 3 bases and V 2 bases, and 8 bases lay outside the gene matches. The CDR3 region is CASSFITGGADTEAFF. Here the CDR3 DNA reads TGCGCCAGCAGCTTCATAACAGGGGGCGCGGACACTGAAGCTTTCTTT.

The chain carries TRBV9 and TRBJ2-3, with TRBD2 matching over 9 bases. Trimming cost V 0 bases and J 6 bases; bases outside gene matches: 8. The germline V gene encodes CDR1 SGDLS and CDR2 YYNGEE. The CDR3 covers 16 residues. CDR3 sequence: CASSVVAGGRADTQYF. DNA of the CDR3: TGTGCCAGCAGCGTAGTGGCGGGAGGGCGGGCGGATACGCAGTATTTT.

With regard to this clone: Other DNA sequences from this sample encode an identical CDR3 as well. The CDR3 DNA reads TGTGCCTGGAGTGTACGGGGGAACACTGAAGCTTTCTTT. This codes for CAWSVRGNTEAFF. V and J are TRBV30 and TRBJ1-1, with D uncertain. The CDR3 extends over 13 amino acids. Germline assignment: CDR1 GTSNPN and CDR2 SVGIG (reference sequence). V gave up 0 bases and J gave up 1 base, with 6 bases separating them.

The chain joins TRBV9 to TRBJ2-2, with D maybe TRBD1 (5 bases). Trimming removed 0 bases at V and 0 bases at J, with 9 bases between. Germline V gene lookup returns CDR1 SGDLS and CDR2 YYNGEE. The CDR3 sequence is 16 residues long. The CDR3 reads CASSVGGRPNTGELFF. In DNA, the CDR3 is TGTGCCAGCAGCGTAGGGGGCAGGCCGAACACCGGGGAGCTGTTTTTT.

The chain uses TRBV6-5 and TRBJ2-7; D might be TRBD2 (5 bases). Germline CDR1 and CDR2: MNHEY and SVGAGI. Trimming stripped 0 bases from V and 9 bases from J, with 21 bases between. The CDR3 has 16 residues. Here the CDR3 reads CASSYSLLGVGSGQYF. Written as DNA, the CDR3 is TGTGCCAGCAGTTACTCTCTTCTCGGTGTGGGGAGCGGGCAGTACTTC.

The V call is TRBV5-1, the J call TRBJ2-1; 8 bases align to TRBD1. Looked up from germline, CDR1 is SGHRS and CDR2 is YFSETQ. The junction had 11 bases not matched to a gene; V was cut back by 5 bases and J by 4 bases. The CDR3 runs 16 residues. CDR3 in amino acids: CASRSGTGSLYNEQFF. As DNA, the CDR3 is TGCGCCAGCAGGTCCGGGACAGGTTCGTTGTACAATGAGCAGTTCTTC.

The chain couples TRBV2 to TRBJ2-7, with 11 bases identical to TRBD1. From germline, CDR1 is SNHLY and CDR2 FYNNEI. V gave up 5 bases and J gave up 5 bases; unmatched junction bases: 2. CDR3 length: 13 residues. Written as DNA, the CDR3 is TGTGCCAGCAGTTGGACAGGGGGCCACGAGCAGTACGTC. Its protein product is CASSWTGGHEQYV.